The 9 T cell receptor beta chains below come from one sample, sequenced in a study of glioma-infiltrating T cells. The iRepertoire nested amplicon-rescue multiplex PCR amplified TCR alpha and beta CDR3s from RNA. Via MiXCR, TCRdb re-called the multiplex PCR reads, giving one row per CDR3 protein. The data show around 390,000 distinct CDR3 sequences, roughly 41% seen once. Material for sequencing was glioma tissue, nonneoplastic brain tissue, or PBMCs (not recorded which). These receptors originate from a human donor with low-grade glioma or glioblastoma, undergoing nonglioma brain surgery, or in good health (not recorded which).

The table lists this clonotype with many counts. The chain has TRBV28 and TRBJ2-1, with 11 positions matching TRBD2. There are 14 residues in the CDR3. Trimming took 10 bases from V and 4 from J; bases not matched to a gene: 6. Germline V gives CDR1 MDHEN, CDR2 SYDVKM. CDR3 sequence (DNA): TGTGCCAATAGCGGGAGGGGGGAGTACAATGAGCAGTTCTTC. This encodes CANSGRGEYNEQFF.

This clonotype was seen more than once but under ten times. The chain joins TRBV20-1 to TRBJ1-4; D is ambiguous. The CDR3 is made up of 14 amino acids. V gave up 0 bases and J gave up 4 bases, with 9 bases separating them. Germline lookup yields CDR1 DFQATT and CDR2 SNEGSKA (reference sequence). As DNA, the CDR3 is TGCAGTGCTAGAGACCTGGAGGGTAATGAAAAACTGTTTTTT. It yields the protein CSARDLEGNEKLFF.

This chain joins TRBV29-1 and TRBJ1-2; unclear D gene. Germline CDR1 and CDR2: SQVTM and ANQGSEA. V was clipped by 7 bases and J by 0 bases, with 15 bases between them. The CDR3 is 14 amino acids. CDR3 sequence: CSGNLTQANYGYTF. CDR3 sequence (DNA): TGCAGCGGCAACCTGACGCAAGCTAACTATGGCTACACCTTC.

This clonotype was picked up a small number of times. The chain has TRBV20-1 and TRBJ2-1; 12 nucleotides match TRBD1. The CDR3 has 15 residues. Trimming cost V 3 bases and J 7 bases; bases outside gene matches: 7. Per the germline V gene, CDR1 is DFQATT and CDR2 is SNEGSKA (reference sequence). Written as DNA, the CDR3 is TGCAGTGCTAGGGGGGACAGGGGGCTTATAAATGAGCAGTTCTTC. It is translated as CSARGDRGLINEQFF.

This clonotype was observed many times. The chain has TRBV20-1 and TRBJ2-5, with unresolved D. CDR3 length equals 14 residues. Germline V CDR1 and CDR2: DFQATT, SNEGSKA (reference sequence). Trimming shortened V by 6 bases and J by 1 base, and 15 bases separated the two germline ends. CDR3: CSATMGLFQETQYF. CDR3 sequence (DNA): TGCAGTGCCACAATGGGTCTATTCCAAGAGACCCAGTACTTC.

As to this clonotype: A much bigger clone sits one base away, suggesting this may be a read error. The CDR3 region is CSARAGTASSYEKYF. CDR3 DNA: TGCAGTGCTAGAGCAGGGACAGCGAGCTCCTACGAGAAGTACTTC. V usage is TRBV20-1 and J usage is TRBJ2-7; 7 bases fit TRBD1. The CDR3 has 15 residues. Per germline, CDR1 DFQATT and CDR2 SNEGSKA (reference sequence).

There are a few counts of this clonotype. The CDR3 DNA follows: TGCGCCAGCAGTCAACAGCCTGGACTAGCGGCGTACGAGCAGTACTTC. Amino acid sequence: CASSQQPGLAAYEQYF. The chain has TRBV4-3 and TRBJ2-7; 10 positions agree with TRBD2. The J segment lost 4 bases and the V segment lost 6 bases, leaving 12 bases of the junction unmatched. The CDR3 has 16 amino acids. Germline CDR1 reads LGHNA; CDR2 reads YSLEER.

There are a few counts of this clonotype. The chain carries TRBV4-1 and TRBJ2-7; unclear D gene. There are 15 residues in the CDR3. Germline lookup yields CDR1 MGHRA and CDR2 YSYEKL. Trimming pared 0 bases from V and 0 bases from J, leaving 9 bases between. CDR3 bases: TGCGCCAGCAGCCAAGATGGGGTAAGCTCCTACGAGCAGTACTTC. This sequence encodes CASSQDGVSSYEQYF.

About this clonotype itself: This may come from a read error, since a much larger clone is one base off. The chain combines TRBV28 with TRBJ2-7; D gene ambiguous. This CDR3 is 15 amino acids long. Germline V lookup: CDR1 MDHEN, CDR2 SYDVKM. The CDR3 nucleotides are TGTGCCAGCAGTTCCCGGACCGCCCCCAGGTACGAGAAGTACTTC. The encoded protein is CASSSRTAPRYEKYF.